Following are 23 T cell receptor beta chains from one sample sequenced in a study of cytomegalovirus exposure and HLA in healthy donors. Profiled with immunoSEQ multiplex PCR; TCRdb holds only in-frame clones, not every one. The repertoire holds roughly 150,000 clones, with roughly 91% as singletons. Sequenced: PBMCs. These TCRs come from a woman between 18 and 29 years old in good health and CMV-seropositive.

The chain links TRBV4-2 to TRBJ2-6, with TRBD2 matching over 10 bases. This CDR3 spans 18 amino acids. Looked up from germline, CDR1 is LGHNA and CDR2 is YNFKEQ. Trimming cost V 5 bases and J 3 bases; bases outside gene matches: 10. The CDR3 sequence is CASSIRLAGSGGANVLTF. In nucleotides, the CDR3 is TGTGCCAGCAGCATACGACTAGCGGGTAGTGGTGGGGCCAACGTCCTGACTTTC.

This sequence joins TRBV19 and TRBJ2-1, with D unresolved. The CDR3 covers 15 residues. V lost 4 bases to trimming and J lost 0 bases, with 10 bases between them. Per the germline V gene, CDR1 is LNHDA and CDR2 is SQIVND (reference sequence). This chain's CDR3 is CASSSPFSSYNEQFF. The CDR3 coding sequence is TGTGCCAGTAGTAGCCCCTTTAGCTCCTACAATGAGCAGTTCTTC.

The chain recombines TRBV6-5 with TRBJ1-2, with D unresolved. Trimming left V 3 bases short and J 4 bases short, with 15 bases between. Germline V gene sequence: CDR1 MNHEY, CDR2 SVGAGI. There are 15 residues in the CDR3. The DNA for the CDR3 is TGTGCCAGCAGTTATCGTTGGGAGGCGGGCTATGGCTACACCTTC. Translating it yields CASSYRWEAGYGYTF.

The V call is TRBV11-3, the J call TRBJ2-2; TRBD2 matches 12 bases. From germline, CDR1 is SGHNT and CDR2 YENEEA. This CDR3 has 15 amino acids. After removal of 8 bases from V and 6 bases from J, the junction contained 7 bases not matched to a gene. The CDR3 coding sequence is TGTGCCAGCCAGATTCTAGCGGGAGGGTCCGGGGAGCTGTTTTTT. Encoded protein: CASQILAGGSGELFF.

The rearrangement links TRBV9 to TRBJ2-7, with TRBD2 identical over 13 bases. The germline V gene encodes CDR1 SGDLS and CDR2 YYNGEE. The length of the CDR3 is 15 residues. J gave up 6 bases and V 0 bases, and 3 bases lay outside the gene matches. CDR3 sequence (DNA): TGTGCCAGCAGCGTAGGAGGGACTAGCGGGACCGAGCAGTACTTC. Translation gives CASSVGGTSGTEQYF.

This rearrangement joins TRBV7-6 to TRBJ2-1, with 9 bases aligning to TRBD2. With 1 base clipped from V and 0 bases from J, the junction kept 4 bases outside the gene matches. The CDR3 runs to 17 residues. CDR1 is SGHVS and CDR2 is FNYEAQ in the germline V gene. The CDR3 DNA reads TGTGCCAGCAGCTTAGGACCAGCGGGAGGCTCCTACAATGAGCAGTTCTTC. Translated: CASSLGPAGGSYNEQFF.

This clone was detected only once. The chain uses TRBV28 and TRBJ2-3; tentatively, D is TRBD1 (6 bases). Germline assignment: CDR1 MDHEN and CDR2 SYDVKM. V was trimmed by 6 bases and J by 5 bases, leaving 9 bases between them. The CDR3 covers 12 residues. The CDR3 sequence: CASRKGGDTQYF. The CDR3 bases are TGTGCCAGCAGGAAAGGGGGAGATACGCAGTATTTT.

The genes are TRBV7-9 and TRBJ1-2; 12 nucleotides match TRBD1. The CDR3 has 18 residues. Germline CDR1 reads SEHNR; CDR2 reads FQNEAQ (reference sequence). Unmatched junction bases numbered 9, after V lost 1 base and J lost 3 bases. CDR3 nucleotides: TGTGCCAGCAGCTTAGTTTCTGGGACAGGGGGCGCTGACTATGGCTACACCTTC. It specifies CASSLVSGTGGADYGYTF.

This clone was seen a handful of times. This rearrangement joins TRBV6-4 to TRBJ2-3; possible D gene TRBD2, 6 bases. The V end was cut by 9 bases, the J end by 1 base, with 14 bases between. CDR1 is MRHNA, CDR2 SNTAGT, per germline. The CDR3 is 14 residues long. CDR3 loop: CASAEGGGTDTQYF. CDR3 DNA sequence: TGTGCCAGTGCGGAGGGCGGAGGCACAGATACGCAGTATTTT.

The J gene is TRBJ2-5, the V gene TRBV29-1, with no clear D. The length of the CDR3 is 13 residues. The V gene's germline CDR1 is SQVTM and CDR2 ANQGSEA. V was clipped by 1 base and J by 5 bases, with 11 bases between them. CDR3 nucleotides: TGCAGCGTTGAAGGTGCGTCCGGGGAGACCCAGTACTTC. Translation: CSVEGASGETQYF.

J is TRBJ1-1 and V is TRBV30; D perhaps matches TRBD1 (5 bases). Per the germline V gene, CDR1 is GTSNPN and CDR2 is SVGIG (reference sequence). The CDR3 loop spans 16 amino acids. With 7 bases removed from V and 1 base from J, the gap between germline ends came to 22 bases. The CDR3 DNA is TGTGCCTCAATAATCACACGACAGATAGGGAACACTGAAGCTTTCTTT. It yields the protein CASIITRQIGNTEAFF.

V gene TRBV29-1 combines with J gene TRBJ2-5; TRBD2 might be the D (5 bases). CDR1 is SQVTM, CDR2 ANQGSEA, per germline. V lost 0 bases and J 6 bases, leaving 20 bases between the germline ends. The CDR3 length is 16 residues. The CDR3 sequence is CSVEDLKKEAWKTQYF. In DNA form, the CDR3 reads TGCAGCGTTGAAGATCTAAAGAAGGAGGCTTGGAAGACCCAGTACTTC.

V is TRBV9 and J is TRBJ2-7; 12 bases are a match to TRBD2. The CDR3 spans 13 residues. Germline V gene lookup returns CDR1 SGDLS and CDR2 YYNGEE. V lost 7 bases to trimming and J lost 13 bases; unmatched junction nucleotides: 12. CDR3 protein: CASALTSGSSLYF. The CDR3 DNA follows: TGTGCCAGCGCCCTGACTAGCGGGAGTAGTTTATACTTC.

V gene TRBV2 combines with J gene TRBJ2-7, with D perhaps TRBD2 (6 bases). Germline V CDR1 and CDR2: SNHLY, FYNNEI. V lost 5 bases to trimming and J lost 1 base, with 9 bases between them. The CDR3 runs to 13 residues. CDR3 DNA: TGTGCCAGCAGTAGGGACTTTTCCTACGAGCAGTACTTC. It is translated as CASSRDFSYEQYF.

This chain connects TRBV25-1 to TRBJ2-1; TRBD2 agrees at 9 bases. The CDR3 spans 15 residues. The junction had 6 bases not matched to a gene; V was cut back by 5 bases and J by 4 bases. Germline values: CDR1 MGHDK, CDR2 SYGVNS. In DNA, the CDR3 is TGTGCCAGCAGTAAGACTAGCGGATCTTACAATGAGCAGTTCTTC. This sequence encodes CASSKTSGSYNEQFF. The full variable domain, completed using reference TRBV25-1 and TRBJ2-1, is EADIYQTPRYLVIGTGKKITLECSQTMGHDKMYWYQQDPGMELHLIHYSYGVNSTEKGDLSSESTVSRIRTEHFPLTLESARPSHTSQYLCASSKTSGSYNEQFFGPGTRLTVL.

The chain has TRBV18 and TRBJ2-5, with TRBD2 identical over 7 bases. There are 13 residues in the CDR3. The V gene end was trimmed by 3 bases and the J gene end by 2 bases; junction bases not matched to a gene: 0. CDR1 KGHSH and CDR2 LQKENI come from the germline V gene. CDR3 in amino acids: CASSPGGQETQYF. The CDR3 DNA follows: TGTGCCAGCTCACCCGGGGGGCAAGAGACCCAGTACTTC.

This clone was counted a single time. V and J are TRBV4-1 and TRBJ2-3, with 10 bases matching TRBD2. The CDR3 consists of 18 residues. J gave up 5 bases and V 1 base, and 12 bases lay outside the gene matches. From germline, CDR1 is MGHRA and CDR2 YSYEKL. The CDR3 loop is CASSQGVGLAGEGDTQYF. CDR3 sequence (DNA): TGCGCCAGCAGCCAAGGGGTGGGGCTAGCGGGAGAGGGAGATACGCAGTATTTT.

The gene calls are TRBV7-9 and TRBJ1-2; 10 bases match TRBD1. Germline lookup yields CDR1 SEHNR and CDR2 FQNEAQ (reference sequence). With V trimmed by 8 bases and J by 4 bases, 1 base remained unmatched. The CDR3 runs to 12 residues. The CDR3 bases are TGTGCCAGCGGGGACAGGGGCTATGGCTACACCTTC. This encodes CASGDRGYGYTF.

V gene TRBV4-1 combines with J gene TRBJ2-7, with 7 bases identical to TRBD2. There are 15 residues in the CDR3. With 4 bases clipped from V and 7 bases from J, the junction kept 13 bases outside the gene matches. Germline assignment: CDR1 MGHRA and CDR2 YSYEKL. CDR3 coding DNA: TGCGCCAGCAGCCGGCTAAGCGGGACGGGTGGGGAGCAGTACTTC. Amino acids: CASSRLSGTGGEQYF.

The chain carries TRBV11-2 and TRBJ1-1; TRBD1 matches 9 bases. The V segment lost 4 bases and the J segment 5 bases; nucleotides outside the gene matches: 11. The length of the CDR3 is 16 residues. Germline loops: CDR1 SGHAT, CDR2 FQNNGV. CDR3 sequence (DNA): TGTGCCAGCAGCTCTACAGGGGGCGCCTTGAGGACTGAAGCTTTCTTT. This gives the protein CASSSTGGALRTEAFF.

The chain carries TRBV30 and TRBJ2-5, with no clear D. The CDR3 is made up of 13 amino acids. In germline, CDR1 is GTSNPN, CDR2 SVGIG (reference sequence). Trimming pared 0 bases from V and 2 bases from J, leaving 7 bases between. CDR3: CAWSVWLQETQYF. The CDR3 coding sequence is TGTGCCTGGAGTGTCTGGCTGCAAGAGACCCAGTACTTC.

J is TRBJ2-7 and V is TRBV5-4; 10 nucleotides align to TRBD1. V gave up 1 base and J gave up 9 bases; unmatched junction bases: 10. Looked up from germline, CDR1 is SGHNT and CDR2 is YYREEE (reference sequence). The CDR3 totals 15 residues. Written as DNA, the CDR3 is TGTGCCAGCAGCTTGACCGGGACAGGGGCGGAAGGGCAGTACTTC. Residues: CASSLTGTGAEGQYF.

The J gene is TRBJ1-2, the V gene TRBV9; 8 bases fit TRBD1. The V segment lost 2 bases and the J segment 7 bases; nucleotides outside the gene matches: 7. There are 14 residues in the CDR3. Germline lookup yields CDR1 SGDLS and CDR2 YYNGEE. CDR3 in amino acids: CASSVGRGLSGYTF. Here the CDR3 DNA reads TGTGCCAGCAGCGTGGGCAGGGGGCTCTCTGGCTACACCTTC.